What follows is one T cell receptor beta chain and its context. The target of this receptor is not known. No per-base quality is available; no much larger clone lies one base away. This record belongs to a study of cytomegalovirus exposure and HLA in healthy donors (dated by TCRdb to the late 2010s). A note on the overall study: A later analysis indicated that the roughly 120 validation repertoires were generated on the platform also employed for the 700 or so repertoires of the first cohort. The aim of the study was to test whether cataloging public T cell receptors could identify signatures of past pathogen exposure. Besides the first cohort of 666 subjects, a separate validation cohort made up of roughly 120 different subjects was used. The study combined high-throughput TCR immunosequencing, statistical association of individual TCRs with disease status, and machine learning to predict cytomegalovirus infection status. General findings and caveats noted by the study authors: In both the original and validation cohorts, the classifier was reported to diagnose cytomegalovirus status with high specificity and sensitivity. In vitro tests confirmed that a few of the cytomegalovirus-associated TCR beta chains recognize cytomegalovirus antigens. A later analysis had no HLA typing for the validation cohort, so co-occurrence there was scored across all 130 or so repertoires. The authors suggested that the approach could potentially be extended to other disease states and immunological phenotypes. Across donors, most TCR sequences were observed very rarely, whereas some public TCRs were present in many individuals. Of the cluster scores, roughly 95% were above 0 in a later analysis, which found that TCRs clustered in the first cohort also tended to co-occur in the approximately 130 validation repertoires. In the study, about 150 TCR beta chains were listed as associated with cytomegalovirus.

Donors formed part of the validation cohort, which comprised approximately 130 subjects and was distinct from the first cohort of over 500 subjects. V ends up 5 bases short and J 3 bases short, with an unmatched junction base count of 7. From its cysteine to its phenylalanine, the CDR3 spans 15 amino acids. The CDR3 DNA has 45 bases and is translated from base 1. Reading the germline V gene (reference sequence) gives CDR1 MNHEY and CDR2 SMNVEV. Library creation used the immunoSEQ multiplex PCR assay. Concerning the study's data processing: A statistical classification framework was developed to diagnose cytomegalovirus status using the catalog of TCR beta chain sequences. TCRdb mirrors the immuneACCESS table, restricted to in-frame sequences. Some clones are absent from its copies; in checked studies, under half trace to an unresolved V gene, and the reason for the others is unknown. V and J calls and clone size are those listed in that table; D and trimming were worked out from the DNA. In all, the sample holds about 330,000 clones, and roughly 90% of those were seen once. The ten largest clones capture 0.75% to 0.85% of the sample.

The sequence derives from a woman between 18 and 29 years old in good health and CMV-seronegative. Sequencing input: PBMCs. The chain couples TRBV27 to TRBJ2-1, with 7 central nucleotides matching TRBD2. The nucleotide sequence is TGTGCCAGCAGTGCCAGGAGCGGGAACTACAATGAGCAGTTCTTC. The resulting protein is CASSARSGNYNEQFF.